This T cell receptor (beta chain) originates from a study of blood T cell repertoires in COVID-19. Study as a whole: PBMCs, B-cell-depleted T cells, or T cells provided the cDNA or gDNA that made up the material.

V gave up 3 bases and J gave up 0 bases; unmatched junction bases: 3. This CDR3 region has 16 residues. From germline, CDR1 is KGHDR and CDR2 SFDVKD. Sequencing was performed with immunoSEQ multiplex PCR; in TCRdb, only in-frame clones are kept and a portion is missing. The table includes more than 200,000 clones, about 87% detected once. Recovered status in Cohort 3 required two negative PCRs, clearance, or symptom resolution. The gene calls are TRBV24-1 and TRBJ2-5, with 10 bases lining up with TRBD2. This receptor was taken from a woman aged 50 to 60 who had recovered from COVID-19. Sequenced sample: PBMCs or T cells enriched from blood (not recorded which). The CDR3 region has the DNA TGTGCCACCAGTGATCCACTAGCGGGGTACCAAGAGACCCAGTACTTC. It is translated as CATSDPLAGYQETQYF.